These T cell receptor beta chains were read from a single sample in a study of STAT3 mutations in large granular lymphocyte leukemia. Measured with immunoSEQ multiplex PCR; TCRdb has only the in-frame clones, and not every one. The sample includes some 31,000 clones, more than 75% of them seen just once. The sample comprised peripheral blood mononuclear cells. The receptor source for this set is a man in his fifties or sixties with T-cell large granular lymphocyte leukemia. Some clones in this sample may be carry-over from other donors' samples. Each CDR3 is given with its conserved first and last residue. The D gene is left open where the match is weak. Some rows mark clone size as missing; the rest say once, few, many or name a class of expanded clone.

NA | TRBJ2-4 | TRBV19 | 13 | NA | CASSRQISNIQYF | TGTGCCAGTAGTCGACAGATCAGCAACATTCAGTACTTC
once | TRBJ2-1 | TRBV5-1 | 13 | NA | CASSRDLYNEQFF | TGCGCCAGCAGCAGGGACTTATACAATGAGCAGTTCTTC
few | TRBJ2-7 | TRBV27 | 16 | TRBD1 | CASSPYGGQGTYEQYF | TGTGCCAGCAGCCCCTACGGGGGACAGGGAACCTACGAGCAGTACTTC
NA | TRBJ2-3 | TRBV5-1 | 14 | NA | CASSLGTDTDTQYF | TGCGCCAGCAGCTTGGGGACAGACACAGATACGCAGTATTTT
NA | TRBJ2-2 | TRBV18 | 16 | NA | CASSPLSGKNTGELFF | TGTGCCAGCTCACCGCTCTCGGGAAAGAACACCGGGGAGCTGTTTTTT
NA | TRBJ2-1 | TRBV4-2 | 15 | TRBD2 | CASSQDGTNYNEQFF | TGTGCCAGCAGCCAAGATGGGACTAACTACAATGAGCAGTTCTTC
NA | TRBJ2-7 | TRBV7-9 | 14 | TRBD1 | CASSLGQGSQGQYF | TGTGCCAGCAGCTTAGGACAGGGGTCTCAGGGGCAGTACTTC
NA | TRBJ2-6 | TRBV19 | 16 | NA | CASSKRRGSGANVLTF | TGTGCCAGTAGTAAACGACGGGGCTCTGGGGCCAACGTCCTGACTTTC
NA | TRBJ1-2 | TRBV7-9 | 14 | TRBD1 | CASSLGQGGYGYTF | TGTGCCAGCAGCTTAGGACAGGGTGGCTATGGCTACACCTTC
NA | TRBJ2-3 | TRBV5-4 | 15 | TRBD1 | CASSFMTGGGDTQYF | TGTGCCAGCAGCTTTATGACAGGGGGCGGGGATACGCAGTATTTT
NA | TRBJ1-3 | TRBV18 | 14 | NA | CASSPSGAGNTIYF | TGTGCCAGCTCTCCCAGTGGAGCTGGAAACACCATATATTTT